The source of this T cell receptor beta chain is a study of cytomegalovirus exposure and HLA in healthy donors. The study's findings and limits: In vitro data verified a few CMV-associated chains as specific for CMV antigens. A later analysis reportedly identified an Asian-associated ancestry cluster as carrying fewer N-insertions than the roughly 700-donor mean. A cluster of highly shared sequence variants was likely a sequencing artifact.

PCR was performed using 60 Vbeta and 13 Jbeta primers. Repertoires were generated with immunoSEQ multiplex PCR, while TCRdb's copy carries only in-frame clones and drops some. The sample carries roughly 180,000 clones, 80% to 90% recorded once. The CDR3 has 14 amino acids. V was clipped by 2 bases and J by 2 bases, with 9 bases between them. The germline V gene encodes CDR1 MNHEY and CDR2 SVGAGI. On this clone itself: Its antigen is still unknown.

This TCR was recovered from a man in his late teens or twenties in good health and CMV-seropositive. Sequenced input: PBMCs. The J gene is TRBJ1-2, the V gene TRBV6-5, with D maybe TRBD1 (6 bases). The CDR3 sequence: CASSYTTGNYGYTF. DNA for the CDR3: TGTGCCAGCAGTTACACAACAGGGAACTATGGCTACACCTTC.